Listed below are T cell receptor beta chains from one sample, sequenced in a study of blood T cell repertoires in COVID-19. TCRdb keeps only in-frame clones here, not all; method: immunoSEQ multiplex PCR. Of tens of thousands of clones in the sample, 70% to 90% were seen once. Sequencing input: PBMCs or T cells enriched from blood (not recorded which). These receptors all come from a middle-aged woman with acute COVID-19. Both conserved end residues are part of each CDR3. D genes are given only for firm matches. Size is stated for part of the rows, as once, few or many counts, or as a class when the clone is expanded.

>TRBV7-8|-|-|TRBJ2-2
TGTGCCAGCAGCTTAGCGCGCCGAAGTGCGAACACCGGGGAGCTGTTTTTT
CASSLARRSANTGELFF
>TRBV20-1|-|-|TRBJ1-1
TGCAGTGCTAGTACGGAGATGAACACTGAAGCTTTCTTT
CSASTEMNTEAFF
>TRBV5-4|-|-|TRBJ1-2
TGTGCCAGCAGCTTTTCTGGGCCCGGTTATGGCTACACCTTC
CASSFSGPGYGYTF
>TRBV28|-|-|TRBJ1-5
TGTGCCAGCAGTCCTCCGGGGGGACTGACGCAGCCCCAGCATTTT
CASSPPGGLTQPQHF
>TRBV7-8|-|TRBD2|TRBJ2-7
TGTGCCAGCAGCTTAGCGGGGAGGGTCGGGGTCTACGAGCAGTACTTC
CASSLAGRVGVYEQYF
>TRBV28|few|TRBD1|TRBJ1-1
TGTGCCAGCAGCTGGATGGACAGGTACACTGAAGCTTTCTTT
CASSWMDRYTEAFF
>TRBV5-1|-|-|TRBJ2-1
TGCGCCAGCAGCCTTTACAATGAGCAGTTCTTC
CASSLYNEQFF
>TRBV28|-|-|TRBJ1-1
TGTGCCAGCAGTTTATCAGGGATCTCTGAAGCTTTCTTT
CASSLSGISEAFF
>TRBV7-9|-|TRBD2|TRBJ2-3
TGTGCCAGCAGCGGACTAGTAGATACGCAGTATTTT
CASSGLVDTQYF
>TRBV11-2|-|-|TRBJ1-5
TGTGCCAGCAGCTTAGGAGATCAGCCCCAGCATTTT
CASSLGDQPQHF
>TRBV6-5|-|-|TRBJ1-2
TGTGCCAGCAGTTACTCGAGGGGAGGGTACTATGGCTACACCTTC
CASSYSRGGYYGYTF
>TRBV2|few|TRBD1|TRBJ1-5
TGTGCCAGCACCGCGAGGGGGACAGGGCGCTTTAGCAATCAGCCCCAGCATTTT
CASTARGTGRFSNQPQHF
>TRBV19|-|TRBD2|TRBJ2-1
TGTGCCAGTAGTATTATCGTTTTAGCGGGGGGCAGGAATGAGCAGTTCTTC
CASSIIVLAGGRNEQFF
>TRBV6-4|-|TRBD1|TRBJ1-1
TGTGCCAGCAGTGACCCGACAGGGTTAGCTTTCTTT
CASSDPTGLAFF
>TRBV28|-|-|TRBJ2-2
TGTGCCAGCAGTTTGCAGGGGTTGGCAGTTATCGGGGAGCTGTTTTTT
CASSLQGLAVIGELFF
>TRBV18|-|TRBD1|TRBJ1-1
TGTGCCAGCTCACTATCTTTGCTGGGACAGGGGACGAACACTGAAGCTTTCTTT
CASSLSLLGQGTNTEAFF
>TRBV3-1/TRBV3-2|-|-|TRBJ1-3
TGTGCCAGCAGCCTTCAATCCTCTGGAAACACCATATATTTT
CASSLQSSGNTIYF
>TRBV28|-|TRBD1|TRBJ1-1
TGTGCCAGCACTTCGGGGGACAGGGGCGTGGGAGCTTTCTTT
CASTSGDRGVGAFF
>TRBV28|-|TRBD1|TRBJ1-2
TGTGCCAGCACACAGGGGTATGGCTACACCTTC
CASTQGYGYTF
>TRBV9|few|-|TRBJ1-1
TGTGCCAGCAGCGCGGGGTTGATGGGCACTGAAGCTTTCTTT
CASSAGLMGTEAFF